This entry lists 18 T cell receptor beta chains sequenced from one sample in a study of T cell responses to AZD1222 COVID-19 vaccine. Produced via immunoSEQ multiplex PCR; TCRdb's table is partial and in-frame only. The sample includes around 120,000 clones, roughly nine tenths seen only once; the top ten take 1.2%. The material was peripheral blood, obtained on day 0 of AZD1222 vaccination. The origin of the receptors is an adult in good health.

This clone appeared a single time. This rearrangement joins TRBV19 to TRBJ2-3; the D call may be TRBD1 or TRBD2 (6 bases each). From germline, CDR1 is LNHDA and CDR2 SQIVND (reference sequence). The germline V and J ends were trimmed by 0 bases and 4 bases, with 11 bases remaining between them. There are 15 residues in the CDR3. CDR3 bases: TGTGCCAGTAGTATAGACTCGGGGGCAGCAGATACGCAGTATTTT. As protein: CASSIDSGAADTQYF.

The chain employs TRBV5-5 and TRBJ1-5; no reliable D call. The germline V and J ends were trimmed by 0 bases and 13 bases, with 14 bases remaining between them. Germline V lookup: CDR1 SGHKS, CDR2 YYEKEE (reference sequence). The CDR3 is made up of 13 amino acids. The CDR3 is CASSLAYATEQHF. The CDR3 coding sequence is TGTGCCAGCAGCTTGGCCTACGCGACCGAGCAGCATTTT.

The rearrangement uses TRBV11-2 and TRBJ1-1; 7 nucleotides agree with TRBD1. After removal of 3 bases from V and 1 base from J, the junction contained 2 bases not matched to a gene. The CDR3 contains 14 residues. Germline CDR1 reads SGHAT; CDR2 reads FQNNGV. CDR3 sequence: CASSFGTENTEAFF. DNA of the CDR3: TGTGCCAGCAGCTTCGGGACAGAGAACACTGAAGCTTTCTTT.

The chain carries TRBV19 and TRBJ2-1, with TRBD2 identical over 8 bases. CDR3 length: 14 residues. V trimming: 7 bases; J trimming: 9 bases; junction bases outside the gene matches: 11. From germline, CDR1 is LNHDA and CDR2 SQIVND (reference sequence). The CDR3 region has the DNA TGTGCCAGTACCCCCGGGGGGGATAGGCGTGAGCAGTTCTTC. This translates into CASTPGGDRREQFF.

This chain links TRBV2 with TRBJ2-7; D is possibly TRBD1 (6 bases). Germline CDR1 reads SNHLY; CDR2 reads FYNNEI. V was trimmed by 3 bases and J by 6 bases, leaving 18 bases between them. This CDR3 region has 15 residues. The DNA for the CDR3 is TGTGCCAGCAGTGAGGGGACATCCCGGGCGGGCGAGCAGTACTTC. Protein: CASSEGTSRAGEQYF.

CDR3 in DNA: TGTGCCAGCAGCCCCTTTACAGGGATATGCACTGAAGCTTTCTTT. Encoded protein: CASSPFTGICTEAFF. The chain links TRBV3-1 (or the pseudogene TRBV3-2) to TRBJ1-1, with a possible D match to TRBD1 (6 bases). V was pared by 4 bases and J by 4 bases, with 16 bases between. CDR3 length: 15 residues. Germline CDR1 is LGHDT and CDR2 is YNNKEL (reference sequence).

This rearrangement joins TRBV15 to TRBJ1-5, with D unclear. Germline V gives CDR1 LNHNV, CDR2 YYDKDF (reference sequence). CDR3 size: 13 residues. The germline V and J ends were trimmed by 8 bases and 7 bases, with 15 bases remaining between them. CDR3 in amino acids: CATGDWSNQPQHF. Here the CDR3 DNA reads TGTGCCACCGGAGATTGGTCAAACCAGCCCCAGCATTTT.

The genes are TRBV2 and TRBJ1-5, with a possible D match to TRBD1 (5 bases). The CDR3 length is 15 residues. CDR1 SNHLY and CDR2 FYNNEI come from the germline V gene. V lost 3 bases to trimming and J lost 1 base, with 10 bases between them. CDR3 sequence reads: CASSEGTRSNQPQHF. CDR3 bases: TGTGCCAGCAGTGAGGGGACTCGGAGCAATCAGCCCCAGCATTTT.

This chain links TRBV4-2 with TRBJ1-5; D ambiguous. The CDR3 has 15 residues. Trimming took 3 bases from V and 6 from J, leaving 15 bases between them. CDR1 and CDR2 (germline): LGHNA, YNFKEQ. CDR3 nucleotides: TGTGCCAGCAGCCAGACGACCGACGTCGGTCAGCCCCAGCATTTT. This gives the protein CASSQTTDVGQPQHF.

This sequence joins TRBV5-4 and TRBJ2-7; a possible D gene is TRBD2 (6 bases). V was trimmed by 4 bases and J by 6 bases, leaving 20 bases between them. CDR1 and CDR2 (germline): SGHNT, YYREEE (reference sequence). The CDR3 has 15 residues. The CDR3 sequence: CASSRDRDSLSEQYF. The CDR3 DNA is TGTGCCAGCAGCCGAGACCGGGACTCCTTATCCGAGCAGTACTTC. The full variable domain, its missing parts supplied by reference TRBV5-4 and TRBJ2-7, is ETGVTQSPTHLIKTRGQQVTLRCSSQSGHNTVSWYQQALGQGPQFIFQYYREEENGRGNFPPRFSGLQFPNYSSELNVNALELDDSALYLCASSRDRDSLSEQYFGPGTRLTVT.

The chain is built from TRBV10-3 and TRBJ2-7; D is uncertain. The CDR3 is 13 amino acids. Trimming left V 3 bases short and J 2 bases short, with 8 bases between. Germline values: CDR1 ENHRY, CDR2 SYGVKD. The CDR3 DNA follows: TGTGCCATCAGTGATAGTGAAGCCTACGAGCAGTACTTC. Encoded protein: CAISDSEAYEQYF.

The CDR3 sequence: CASSPKQGESYGYTF. The CDR3 DNA follows: TGTGCCAGCAGCCCCAAACAGGGGGAGAGCTATGGCTACACCTTC. This rearrangement joins TRBV9 to TRBJ1-2; 8 bases agree with TRBD1. The ends lost 4 bases at V and 4 bases at J; junction bases unmatched: 9. Per the germline V gene, CDR1 is SGDLS and CDR2 is YYNGEE. CDR3 length: 15 residues.

The chain links TRBV2 to TRBJ1-6; 9 bases are a match to TRBD1. The V and J ends lost 7 bases and 7 bases, in that order; junction bases with no gene match: 14. In germline, CDR1 is SNHLY, CDR2 FYNNEI. The CDR3 has 17 residues. The CDR3 sequence is CASIWDRVGSQNSPLHF. The CDR3, as DNA: TGTGCCAGCATTTGGGACAGGGTAGGATCGCAAAATTCACCCCTCCACTTT.

The chain recombines TRBV6-4 with TRBJ2-2, with TRBD2 matching over 7 bases. The CDR3 loop spans 14 amino acids. V shed 8 bases and J 5 bases; nucleotides not matched to a gene: 8. CDR1 is MRHNA, CDR2 SNTAGT, per germline. The CDR3 DNA reads as TGTGCCAGCCAGGCGGGGGAAAGTACCGGGGAGCTGTTTTTT. Translated: CASQAGESTGELFF.

The gene calls are TRBV5-6 and TRBJ2-3; the match to TRBD2 covers 7 bases. With V trimmed by 6 bases and J by 0 bases, 7 bases remained unmatched. The V gene's germline CDR1 is SGHDT and CDR2 YYEEEE. CDR3 length equals 15 residues. CDR3 residues: CASIALAVSTDTQYF. The CDR3 bases are TGTGCCAGCATTGCCCTAGCGGTTAGCACAGATACGCAGTATTTT.

This clone has only one observation. The chain combines TRBV7-8 with TRBJ1-5, with D possibly matching TRBD1 (6 bases). This CDR3 has 16 residues. With 5 bases removed from V and 6 bases from J, the gap between germline ends came to 20 bases. Germline V lookup: CDR1 SGHVS, CDR2 FQNEAQ. CDR3 sequence: CASSLTPGALGQPQHF. In nucleotides, the CDR3 is TGTGCCAGCAGCCTCACTCCGGGGGCCCTAGGTCAGCCCCAGCATTTT.

The CDR3 spells CASLSNRDYGYTF. CDR3 nucleotide sequence: TGTGCCAGCCTTTCTAACAGGGACTATGGCTACACCTTC. This chain joins TRBV19 and TRBJ1-2, with D maybe TRBD1 (6 bases). Germline lookup yields CDR1 LNHDA and CDR2 SQIVND (reference sequence). V was pared by 9 bases and J by 3 bases, with 14 bases between. The CDR3 runs to 13 residues.

The V and J genes are TRBV7-3 and TRBJ1-2, with 7 bases fitting TRBD1. CDR3 length: 20 residues. V lost 0 bases to trimming and J lost 6 bases; unmatched junction nucleotides: 22. The germline V gene encodes CDR1 SGHTA and CDR2 FQGTGA. CDR3 amino acids: CASSLTPLGGGVSIKDGYTF. CDR3 bases: TGTGCCAGCAGCTTAACGCCGTTGGGAGGGGGCGTATCTATTAAGGATGGCTACACCTTC.